This T cell receptor beta chain is drawn from a study of CD8 T cells in Susac syndrome. The CDR3 extends over 15 amino acids. Trimming took 2 bases from V and 7 from J, leaving 12 bases between them. Germline V lookup: CDR1 MNHEY, CDR2 SVGAGI. This clonotype was recorded once. RNA, at about 0.45 to 1 ug, was reverse transcribed with random hexamers. TCRdb used MiXCR to reprocess the immunoSEQ multiplex PCR reads, holding one entry per CDR3 protein. This table has around 170,000 distinct CDR3 sequences, 95% appearing once. The receptor was isolated from a human donor with Susac syndrome. The sequenced material came from CD8+ T cells from PBMCs. V usage is TRBV6-5 and J usage is TRBJ1-6; unclear D gene. Here the CDR3 DNA reads TGTGCCAGCAGTTACGGTGTCGGGGTCAATTCACCCCTCCACTTT. Translating gives CASSYGVGVNSPLHF.